The present T cell receptor (beta chain) was sequenced within a study of shared clonotypes between healthy human individuals. Each sorted subset replicate got 200 ng genomic DNA, 25,000 to 35,000 genomes. Using immunoSEQ multiplex PCR, the repertoire was profiled, and TCRdb retains in-frame clones only, with some absent. The table includes about 2.3 million clones, roughly 92% detected once. About this clone itself: Its cognate antigen is unknown.

General study findings and limits: Large depth notwithstanding, sorted-subset sequencing proved incomplete by rarefaction.

CDR1 SSHAT and CDR2 FNYEAQ come from the germline V gene (reference sequence). The V and J ends lost 0 bases and 4 bases respectively, with 11 bases between them. This CDR3 spans 15 amino acids. CD4+ cell separation produced CD45RA+ naive and CD45RA-negative memory subsets. The J gene is TRBJ2-3, the V gene TRBV7-7; the D call may be TRBD1 or TRBD2 (7 bases each). The sequenced sample consisted of naive CD4+ T cells from PBMCs. Indicated subset: CD45RA+ positively selected. The clonotype comes from a young man in good health. Some clones in this sample may be carry-over from other donors' samples. The CDR3 DNA reads TGTGCCAGCAGCTTAGCGGGAGGGGGCGCAGATACGCAGTATTTT. It translates to CASSLAGGGADTQYF.